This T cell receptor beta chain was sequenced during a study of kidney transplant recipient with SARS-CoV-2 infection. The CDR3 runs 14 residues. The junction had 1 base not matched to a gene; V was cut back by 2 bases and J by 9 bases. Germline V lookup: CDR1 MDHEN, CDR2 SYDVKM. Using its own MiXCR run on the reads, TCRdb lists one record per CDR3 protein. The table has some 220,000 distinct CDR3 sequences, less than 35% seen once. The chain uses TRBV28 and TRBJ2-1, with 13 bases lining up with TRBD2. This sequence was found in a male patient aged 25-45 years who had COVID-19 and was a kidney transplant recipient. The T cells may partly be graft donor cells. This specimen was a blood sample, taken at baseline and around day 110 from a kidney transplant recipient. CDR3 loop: CASSLTSGRAEQFF. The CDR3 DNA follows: TGTGCCAGCAGTTTAACTAGCGGGAGGGCTGAGCAGTTCTTC.